The sequence of this TCR beta chain was determined in a study of blood T cell repertoires in COVID-19. For the study at large: Donors in the United States, Italy and Spain gave samples during acute or convalescent COVID-19.

How the authors handled the data: Counts of nucleated cells, estimated from reference gene primer amplification, were obtained. The protocol was immunoSEQ multiplex PCR, while the TCRdb copy is restricted to in-frame clones and leaves out a portion. That table supplies the V and J calls and clone size; D and trimming were determined from the DNA. The table records some 130,000 clones, approximately 81% of them present only once. Recruits, aged about 18 to 95 years, lived in 20 to 30 US areas. Clinical history as reported by participants underpinned cohort assignment. Germline V gene lookup returns CDR1 MNHEY and CDR2 SMNVEV (reference sequence). This CDR3 contains 17 residues. J was trimmed by 2 bases and V by 5 bases; bases with no gene match: 13.

The sequence came from a man in his forties with acute COVID-19. This rearrangement joins TRBV27 to TRBJ2-3; 7 bases agree with TRBD2. Sequenced sample: PBMCs or T cells enriched from blood (not recorded which). The chain's CDR3 is CASSLVQLARNTDTQYF. In nucleotides, the CDR3 is TGTGCCAGCAGTCTCGTCCAACTAGCGCGAAACACAGATACGCAGTATTTT.